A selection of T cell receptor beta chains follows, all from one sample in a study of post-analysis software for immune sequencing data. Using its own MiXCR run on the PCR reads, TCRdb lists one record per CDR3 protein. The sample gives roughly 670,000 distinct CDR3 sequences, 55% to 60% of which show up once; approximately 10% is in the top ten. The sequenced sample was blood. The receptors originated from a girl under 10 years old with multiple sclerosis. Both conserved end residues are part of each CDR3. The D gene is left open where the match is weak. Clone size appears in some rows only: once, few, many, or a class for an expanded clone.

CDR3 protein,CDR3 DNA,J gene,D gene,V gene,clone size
CASSSTGTGDGYTF,TGCGCCAGCAGTTCCACCGGGACAGGGGACGGCTACACCTTC,TRBJ1-2,TRBD1,TRBV5-1,few
CASSIGTSGGYNEQFF,TGTGCCAGCAGCATCGGGACTAGCGGGGGATACAATGAGCAGTTCTTC,TRBJ2-1,TRBD2,TRBV9,-
CTNRQGFYTDTQYF,TGCACCAACAGACAGGGGTTTTACACAGATACGCAGTATTTT,TRBJ2-3,TRBD1,TRBV10-2,once
CASSVGGLMNTEAFF,TGTGCCAGCAGCGTAGGCGGACTTATGAACACTGAAGCTTTCTTT,TRBJ1-1,-,TRBV11-2,-
CASSKDGGDIQYF,TGTGCCAGCAGTAAGGACGGGGGAGACATTCAGTACTTC,TRBJ2-4,-,TRBV12-3/TRBV12-4,-
CASSFRGRDEQFF,TGCGCCAGCAGCTTCCGGGGAAGAGATGAGCAGTTCTTC,TRBJ2-1,-,TRBV5-1,few
CASSPLRVAGGNEQFF,TGTGCCAGCAGTCCCCTGAGGGTAGCGGGAGGTAATGAGCAGTTCTTC,TRBJ2-1,TRBD2,TRBV6-2/TRBV6-3,-
CASSSSGSRTDTQYF,TGTGCCAGCAGCTCTAGCGGGAGCCGCACAGATACGCAGTATTTT,TRBJ2-3,TRBD2,TRBV7-8,-
CSVEAETYEQYF,TGCAGCGTTGAGGCGGAAACCTACGAGCAGTACTTC,TRBJ2-7,-,TRBV29-1,-
CASSVLAANEQFF,TGTGCCAGCAGCGTACTAGCGGCCAATGAGCAGTTCTTC,TRBJ2-1,TRBD2,TRBV9,-
CASSLERPGGTEAFF,TGTGCCAGCAGTTTAGAGAGGCCTGGGGGCACTGAAGCTTTCTTT,TRBJ1-1,-,TRBV27,once
CSARPGTGRNSPLHF,TGCAGTGCTAGACCCGGGACAGGGAGGAATTCACCCCTCCACTTT,TRBJ1-6,TRBD1,TRBV20-1,-
CSSRSGVTDTQYF,TGCAGTTCGAGAAGCGGGGTAACAGATACGCAGTATTTT,TRBJ2-3,TRBD2,TRBV20-1,-
CASSVGAGGSGFNEQFF,TGTGCCAGCAGCGTAGGCGCCGGGGGGAGCGGGTTCAATGAGCAGTTCTTC,TRBJ2-1,TRBD2,TRBV9,-
CASSFIGGSLGGYTF,TGTGCCAGCAGTTTCATCGGCGGCAGTCTGGGAGGCTACACCTTC,TRBJ1-2,-,TRBV12-3/TRBV12-4,few
CSAPDKRGRNEQFF,TGCAGTGCTCCTGACAAACGGGGGAGAAATGAGCAGTTCTTC,TRBJ2-1,-,TRBV20-1,-
CASSVEFGGILAGSSSYNEQFF,TGTGCCAGCAGCGTAGAGTTCGGAGGGATACTAGCGGGAAGCTCATCCTACAATGAGCAGTTCTTC,TRBJ2-1,TRBD2,TRBV9,few
CSVGLARETQYF,TGCAGCGTCGGACTAGCTAGAGAGACCCAGTACTTC,TRBJ2-5,TRBD2,TRBV29-1,-
CASSAHLGGLGQPQHF,TGTGCCAGTAGTGCCCACCTCGGAGGGCTCGGACAGCCCCAGCATTTT,TRBJ1-5,-,TRBV19,once
CASSQAGVYGYTF,TGCGCCAGCAGCCAAGCTGGGGTCTATGGCTACACCTTC,TRBJ1-2,-,TRBV4-1,-
CASSQGPGLNYGYTF,TGTGCCAGCAGCCAAGGACCCGGGCTTAACTATGGCTACACCTTC,TRBJ1-2,-,TRBV3-1,-
CASSRLRGSSYNSPLHF,TGTGCCAGCAGCCGCCTGCGGGGGAGCTCCTATAATTCACCCCTCCACTTT,TRBJ1-6,-,TRBV14,few
CASSLVHGSDLYGYTF,TGTGCCAGCAGCTTAGTACACGGATCAGATCTCTATGGCTACACCTTC,TRBJ1-2,-,TRBV7-2,-
CASSVGLDSSYGYTF,TGTGCCAGCAGCGTAGGTCTGGACAGCTCCTATGGCTACACCTTC,TRBJ1-2,-,TRBV9,-
CSARSSSGALTDTQYF,TGCAGTGCTAGATCGTCTAGCGGGGCCCTCACAGATACGCAGTATTTT,TRBJ2-3,TRBD2,TRBV20-1,few
CASSPGGEGLAYEQYF,TGTGCCAGCAGCCCGGGGGGAGAGGGCCTCGCCTACGAGCAGTACTTC,TRBJ2-7,TRBD2,TRBV7-8,-
CASSLGQGINSYTF,TGTGCCAGCAGTTTGGGACAGGGTATTAATAGCTACACCTTC,TRBJ1-2,TRBD1,TRBV6-5,-